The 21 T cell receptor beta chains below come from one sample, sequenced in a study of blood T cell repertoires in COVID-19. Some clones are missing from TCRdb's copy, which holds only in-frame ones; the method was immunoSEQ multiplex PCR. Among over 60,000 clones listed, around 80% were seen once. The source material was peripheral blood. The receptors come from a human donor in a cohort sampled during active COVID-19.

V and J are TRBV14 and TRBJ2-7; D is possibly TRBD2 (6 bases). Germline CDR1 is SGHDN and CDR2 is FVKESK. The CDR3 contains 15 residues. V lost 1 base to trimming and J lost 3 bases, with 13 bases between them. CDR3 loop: CASSQGRGTVYEQYF. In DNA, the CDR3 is TGTGCCAGCAGCCAAGGACGCGGGACTGTCTACGAGCAGTACTTC.

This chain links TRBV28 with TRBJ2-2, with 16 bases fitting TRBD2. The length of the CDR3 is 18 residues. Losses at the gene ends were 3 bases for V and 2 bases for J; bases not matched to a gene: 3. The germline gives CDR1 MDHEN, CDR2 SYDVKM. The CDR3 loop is CASSFGTSGRVNTGELFF. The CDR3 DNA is TGTGCCAGCAGTTTCGGGACTAGCGGGAGGGTCAACACCGGGGAGCTGTTTTTT.

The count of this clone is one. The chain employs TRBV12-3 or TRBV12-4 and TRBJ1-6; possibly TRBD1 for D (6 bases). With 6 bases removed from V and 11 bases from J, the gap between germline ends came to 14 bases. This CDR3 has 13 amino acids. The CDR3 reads CASRPTGSPPLHF. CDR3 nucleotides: TGTGCCAGCAGGCCTACAGGGTCCCCACCCCTCCACTTT.

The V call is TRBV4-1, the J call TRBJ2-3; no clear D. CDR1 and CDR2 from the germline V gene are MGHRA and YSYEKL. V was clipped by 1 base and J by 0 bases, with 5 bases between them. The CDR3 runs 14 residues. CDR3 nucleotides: TGCGCCAGCAGCCAAGGCGTTAGCACAGATACGCAGTATTTT. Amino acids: CASSQGVSTDTQYF.

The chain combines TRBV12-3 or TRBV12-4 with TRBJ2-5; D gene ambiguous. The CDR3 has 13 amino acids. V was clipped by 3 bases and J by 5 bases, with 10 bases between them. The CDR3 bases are TGTGCCAGCAGTTTTGTAGCTTGGGAGACCCAGTACTTC. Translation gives CASSFVAWETQYF.

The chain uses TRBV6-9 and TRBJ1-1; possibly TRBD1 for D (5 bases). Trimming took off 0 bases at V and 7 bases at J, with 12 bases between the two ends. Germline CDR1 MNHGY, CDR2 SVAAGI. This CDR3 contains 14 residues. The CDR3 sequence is CASSYSKSTGEAFF. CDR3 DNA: TGTGCCAGCAGTTATTCGAAGTCCACAGGTGAAGCTTTCTTT.

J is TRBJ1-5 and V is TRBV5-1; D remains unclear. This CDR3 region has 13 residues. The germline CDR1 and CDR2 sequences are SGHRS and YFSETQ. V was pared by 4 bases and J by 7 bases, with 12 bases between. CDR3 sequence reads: CASSRTGEQPQHF. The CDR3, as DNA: TGCGCCAGCAGCCGAACTGGAGAACAGCCCCAGCATTTT.

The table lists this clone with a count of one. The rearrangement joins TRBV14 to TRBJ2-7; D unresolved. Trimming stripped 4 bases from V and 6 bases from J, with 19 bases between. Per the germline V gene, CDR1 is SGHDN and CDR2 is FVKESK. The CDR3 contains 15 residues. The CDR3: CASSPSLTGRAEQYF. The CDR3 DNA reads TGTGCCAGCAGCCCTTCTCTGACTGGTCGTGCCGAGCAGTACTTC.

The CDR3 sequence is CASSFLETDEKLFF. In nucleotides, the CDR3 is TGCGCCAGCAGCTTTCTGGAGACAGATGAAAAACTGTTTTTT. The chain uses TRBV5-1 and TRBJ1-4; D possibly corresponds to TRBD1 (5 bases). Germline values: CDR1 SGHRS, CDR2 YFSETQ. This CDR3 spans 14 amino acids. V was trimmed by 2 bases and J by 6 bases, leaving 11 bases between them.

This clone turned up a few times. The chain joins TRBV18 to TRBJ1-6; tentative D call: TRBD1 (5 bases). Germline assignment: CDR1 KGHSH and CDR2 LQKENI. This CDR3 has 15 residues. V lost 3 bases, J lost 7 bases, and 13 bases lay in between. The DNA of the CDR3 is TGTGCCAGCTCACCGGCGGGGGAGCCGAATTCACCCCTCCACTTT. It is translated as CASSPAGEPNSPLHF.

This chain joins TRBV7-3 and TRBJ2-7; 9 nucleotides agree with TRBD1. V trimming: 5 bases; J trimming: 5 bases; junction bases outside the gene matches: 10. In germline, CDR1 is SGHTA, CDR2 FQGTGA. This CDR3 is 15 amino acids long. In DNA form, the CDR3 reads TGTGCCAGCAGCCGCACCGGACAGGGGACGGACGAGCAGTACTTC. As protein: CASSRTGQGTDEQYF.

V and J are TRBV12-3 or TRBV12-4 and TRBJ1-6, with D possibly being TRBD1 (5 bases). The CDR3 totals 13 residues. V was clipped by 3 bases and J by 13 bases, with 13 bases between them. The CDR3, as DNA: TGTGCCAGCAGTTTTGTCGAACAGGTCCCCCTCCACTTT. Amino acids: CASSFVEQVPLHF.

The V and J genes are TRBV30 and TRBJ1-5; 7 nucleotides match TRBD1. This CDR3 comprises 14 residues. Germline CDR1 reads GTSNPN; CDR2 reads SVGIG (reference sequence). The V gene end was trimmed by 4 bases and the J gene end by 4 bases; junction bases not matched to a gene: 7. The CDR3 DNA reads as TGTGCCTGGACCTCCGGACAGGTAAATCAGCCCCAGCATTTT. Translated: CAWTSGQVNQPQHF. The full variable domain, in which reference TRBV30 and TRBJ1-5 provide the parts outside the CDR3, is SQTIHQWPATLVQPVGSPLSLECTVEGTSNPNLYWYRQAAGRGLQLLFYSVGIGQISSEVPQNLSASRPQDRQFILSSKKLLLSDSGFYLCAWTSGQVNQPQHFGDGTRLSIL.

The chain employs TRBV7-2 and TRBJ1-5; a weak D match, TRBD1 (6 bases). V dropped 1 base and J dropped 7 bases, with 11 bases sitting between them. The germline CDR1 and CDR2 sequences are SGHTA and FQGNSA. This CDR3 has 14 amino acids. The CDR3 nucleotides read TGTGCCAGCAGCTTAGGTCAGGGGCAACAGCCCCAGCATTTT. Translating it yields CASSLGQGQQPQHF.

CDR3 in DNA: TGTGCCAGCACCCGAAGTAGGAACACTGAAGCTTTCTTT. It is translated as CASTRSRNTEAFF. The J gene is TRBJ1-1, the V gene TRBV12-3 or TRBV12-4; D gene ambiguous. Trimming took off 7 bases at V and 1 base at J, with 10 bases between the two ends. The CDR3 totals 13 residues.

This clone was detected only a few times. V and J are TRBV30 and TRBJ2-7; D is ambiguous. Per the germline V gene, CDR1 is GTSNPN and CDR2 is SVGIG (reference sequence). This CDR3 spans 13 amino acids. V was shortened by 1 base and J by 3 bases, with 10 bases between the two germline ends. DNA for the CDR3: TGTGCCTGGAGTGACGGGTTATACTACGAGCAGTACTTC. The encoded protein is CAWSDGLYYEQYF.

The CDR3 DNA sequence: TGTGCCAGCAGTTTTATTTGGGGGCGCACGGCTAATGAAAAACTGTTTTTT. It specifies CASSFIWGRTANEKLFF. V usage is TRBV28 and J usage is TRBJ1-4; maybe TRBD1 (6 bases). The V and J ends lost 3 bases and 3 bases respectively, with 17 bases between them. The CDR3 totals 17 residues. The V gene's germline CDR1 is MDHEN and CDR2 SYDVKM.

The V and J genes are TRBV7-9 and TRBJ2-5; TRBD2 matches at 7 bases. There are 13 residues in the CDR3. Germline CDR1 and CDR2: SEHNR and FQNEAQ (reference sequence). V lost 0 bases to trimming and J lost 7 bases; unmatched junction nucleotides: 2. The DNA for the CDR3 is TGTGCCAGCAGCTTAGCCGGGGAGGGGACCCAGTACTTC. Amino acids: CASSLAGEGTQYF.

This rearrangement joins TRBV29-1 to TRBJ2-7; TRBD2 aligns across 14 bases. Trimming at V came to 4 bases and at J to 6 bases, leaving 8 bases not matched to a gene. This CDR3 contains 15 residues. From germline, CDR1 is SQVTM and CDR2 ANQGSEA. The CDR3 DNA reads TGCAGCGTTGTATCCGGGACTAGCGGGAGTGGCGAGCAGTACTTC. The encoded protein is CSVVSGTSGSGEQYF.

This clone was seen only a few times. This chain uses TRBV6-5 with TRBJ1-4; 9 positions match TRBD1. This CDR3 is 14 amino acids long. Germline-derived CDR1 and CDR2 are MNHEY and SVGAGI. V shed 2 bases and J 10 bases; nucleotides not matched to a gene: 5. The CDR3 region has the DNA TGTGCCAGCAGTTACGGGACAGGGAAGGGAAAACTGTTTTTT. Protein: CASSYGTGKGKLFF.

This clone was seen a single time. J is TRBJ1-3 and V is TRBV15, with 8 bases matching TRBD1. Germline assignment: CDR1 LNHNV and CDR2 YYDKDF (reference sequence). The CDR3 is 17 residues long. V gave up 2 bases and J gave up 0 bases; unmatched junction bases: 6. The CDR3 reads CATSRQGARSSGNTIYF. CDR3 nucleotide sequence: TGTGCCACCAGCAGACAGGGGGCCCGGAGCTCTGGAAACACCATATATTTT.